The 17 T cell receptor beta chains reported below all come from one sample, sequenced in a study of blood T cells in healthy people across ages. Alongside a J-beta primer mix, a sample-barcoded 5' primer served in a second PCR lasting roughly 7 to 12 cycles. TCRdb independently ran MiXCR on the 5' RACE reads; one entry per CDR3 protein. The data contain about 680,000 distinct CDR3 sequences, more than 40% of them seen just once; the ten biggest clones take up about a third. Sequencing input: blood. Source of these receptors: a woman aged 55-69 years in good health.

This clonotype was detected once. The CDR3 nucleotides read TGTGCCAGCAGCTTAGGAGGGGCAGGCGGTGAAAAACTGTTTTTT. This codes for CASSLGGAGGEKLFF. This sequence joins TRBV7-2 and TRBJ1-4; D is possibly TRBD1 (5 bases). V was clipped by 1 base and J by 7 bases, with 13 bases between them. Germline-derived CDR1 and CDR2 are SGHTA and FQGNSA. This CDR3 is built from 15 residues.

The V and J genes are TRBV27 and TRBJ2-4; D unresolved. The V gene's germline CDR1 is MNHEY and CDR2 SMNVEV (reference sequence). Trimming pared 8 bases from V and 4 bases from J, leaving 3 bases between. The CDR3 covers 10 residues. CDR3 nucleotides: TGTGCCAGCGGGAAAAACATTCAGTACTTC. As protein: CASGKNIQYF.

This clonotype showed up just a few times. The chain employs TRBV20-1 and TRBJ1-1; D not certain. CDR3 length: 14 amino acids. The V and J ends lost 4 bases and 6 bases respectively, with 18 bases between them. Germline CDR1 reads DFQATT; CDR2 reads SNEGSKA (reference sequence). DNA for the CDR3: TGCAGTGCTAAGAGGGCCGGAAGTAGGCCTGAAGCTTTCTTT. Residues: CSAKRAGSRPEAFF.

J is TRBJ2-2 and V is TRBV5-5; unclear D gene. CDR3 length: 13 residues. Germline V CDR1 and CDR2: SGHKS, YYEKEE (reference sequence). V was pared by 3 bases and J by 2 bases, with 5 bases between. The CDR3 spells CASSCGNTGELFF. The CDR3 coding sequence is TGTGCCAGCAGCTGTGGAAACACCGGGGAGCTGTTTTTT.

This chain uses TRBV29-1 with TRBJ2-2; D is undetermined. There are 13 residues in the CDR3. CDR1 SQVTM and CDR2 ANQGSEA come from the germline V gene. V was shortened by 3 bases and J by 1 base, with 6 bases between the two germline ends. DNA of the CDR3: TGCAGCGTTGACGAAGTGAACACCGGGGAGCTGTTTTTT. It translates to CSVDEVNTGELFF.

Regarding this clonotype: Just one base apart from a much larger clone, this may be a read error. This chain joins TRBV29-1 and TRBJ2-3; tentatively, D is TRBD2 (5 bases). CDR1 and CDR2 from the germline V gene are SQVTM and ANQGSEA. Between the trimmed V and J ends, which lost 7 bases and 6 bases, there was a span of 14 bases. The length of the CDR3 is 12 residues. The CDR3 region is CSAPGSPDTQYF. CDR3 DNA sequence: TGCAGCGCTCCGGGATCCCCCGATACGCAGTATTTT.

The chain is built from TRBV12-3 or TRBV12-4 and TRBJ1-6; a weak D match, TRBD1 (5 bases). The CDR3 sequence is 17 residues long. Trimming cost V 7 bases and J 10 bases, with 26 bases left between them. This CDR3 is CASMIAGGAGLRSPLHF. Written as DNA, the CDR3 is TGTGCCAGCATGATCGCGGGGGGTGCAGGGTTGAGGTCACCCCTCCACTTT.

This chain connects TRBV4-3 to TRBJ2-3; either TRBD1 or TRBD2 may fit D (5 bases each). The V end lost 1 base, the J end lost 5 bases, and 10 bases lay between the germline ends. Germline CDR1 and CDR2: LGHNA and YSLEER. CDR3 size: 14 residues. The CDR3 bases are TGCGCCAGCAGCCAAGGACTTGGGGGAGATACGCAGTATTTT. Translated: CASSQGLGGDTQYF.

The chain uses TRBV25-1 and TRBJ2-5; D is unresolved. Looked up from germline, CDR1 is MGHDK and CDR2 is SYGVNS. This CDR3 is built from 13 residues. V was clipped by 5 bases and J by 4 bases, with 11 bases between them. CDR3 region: CASSTYTGETQYF. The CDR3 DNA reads TGTGCCAGCAGTACGTACACGGGAGAGACCCAGTACTTC.

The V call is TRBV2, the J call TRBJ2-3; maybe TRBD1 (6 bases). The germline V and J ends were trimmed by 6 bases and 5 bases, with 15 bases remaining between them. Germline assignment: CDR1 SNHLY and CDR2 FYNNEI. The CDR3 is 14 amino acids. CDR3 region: CASSSTGLKDTQYF. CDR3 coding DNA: TGTGCCAGCAGCTCGACAGGCTTAAAAGATACGCAGTATTTT.

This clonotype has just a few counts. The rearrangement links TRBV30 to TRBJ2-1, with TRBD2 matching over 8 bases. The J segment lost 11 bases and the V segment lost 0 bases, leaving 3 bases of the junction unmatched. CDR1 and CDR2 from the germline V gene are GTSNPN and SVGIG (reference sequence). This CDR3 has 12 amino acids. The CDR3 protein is CAWSVAGEKQFF. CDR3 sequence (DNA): TGTGCCTGGAGTGTAGCGGGAGAGAAGCAGTTCTTC.

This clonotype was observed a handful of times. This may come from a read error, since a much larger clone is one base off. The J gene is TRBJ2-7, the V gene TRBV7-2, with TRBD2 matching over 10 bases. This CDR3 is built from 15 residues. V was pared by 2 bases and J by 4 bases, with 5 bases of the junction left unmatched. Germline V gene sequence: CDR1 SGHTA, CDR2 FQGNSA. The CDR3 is CASSLWPSGSYEQYF. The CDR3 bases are TGTGCCAGCAGCTTATGGCCTAGCGGGAGTTACGAGCAGTACTTC.

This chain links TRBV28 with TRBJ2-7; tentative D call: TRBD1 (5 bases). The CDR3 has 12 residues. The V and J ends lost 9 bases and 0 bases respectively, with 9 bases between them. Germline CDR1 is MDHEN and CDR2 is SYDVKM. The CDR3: CASTGASYEQYF. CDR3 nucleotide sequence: TGTGCCAGTACTGGGGCCTCCTACGAGCAGTACTTC.

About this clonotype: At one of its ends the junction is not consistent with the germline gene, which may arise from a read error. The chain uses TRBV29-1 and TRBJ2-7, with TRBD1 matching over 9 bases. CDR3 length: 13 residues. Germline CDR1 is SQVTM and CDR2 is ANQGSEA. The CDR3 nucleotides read TGCAGCGTCCCCGGGACAGGGTCCTACGAGCAGCACTTC. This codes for CSVPGTGSYEQHF.

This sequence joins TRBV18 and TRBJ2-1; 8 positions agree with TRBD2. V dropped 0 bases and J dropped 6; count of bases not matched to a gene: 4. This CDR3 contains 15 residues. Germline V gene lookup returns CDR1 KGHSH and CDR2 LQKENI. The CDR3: CASSPPGLDLNEQFF. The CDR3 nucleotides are TGTGCCAGCTCACCACCGGGACTAGATCTCAATGAGCAGTTCTTC.

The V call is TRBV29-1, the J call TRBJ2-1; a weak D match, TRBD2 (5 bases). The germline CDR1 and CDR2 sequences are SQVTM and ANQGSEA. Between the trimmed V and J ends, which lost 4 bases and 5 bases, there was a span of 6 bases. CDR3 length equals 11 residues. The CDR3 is CSVGEHNEQFF. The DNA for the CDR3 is TGCAGCGTTGGGGAGCACAATGAGCAGTTCTTC.

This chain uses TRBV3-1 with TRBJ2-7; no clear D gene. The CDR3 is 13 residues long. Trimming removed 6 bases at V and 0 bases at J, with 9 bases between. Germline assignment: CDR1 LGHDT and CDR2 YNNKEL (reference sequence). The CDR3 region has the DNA TGTGCCAGCAGATCTACGCTCTCCTACGAGCAGTACTTC. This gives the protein CASRSTLSYEQYF.